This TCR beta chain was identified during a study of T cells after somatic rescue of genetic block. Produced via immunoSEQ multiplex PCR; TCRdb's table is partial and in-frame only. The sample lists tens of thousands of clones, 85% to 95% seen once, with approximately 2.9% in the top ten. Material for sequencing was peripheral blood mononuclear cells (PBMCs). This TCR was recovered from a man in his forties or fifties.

The CDR3: CASSLGQGTYEQYF. CDR3 in DNA: TGTGCCAGCAGCTTAGGACAGGGAACCTACGAGCAGTACTTC. V is TRBV7-9 and J is TRBJ2-7; 7 nucleotides agree with TRBD1. Per the germline V gene, CDR1 is SEHNR and CDR2 is FQNEAQ (reference sequence). Trimming removed 1 base from V and 2 bases from J; junction bases left unmatched: 2. The CDR3 consists of 14 residues.